Listed below are T cell receptor beta chains from one sample, sequenced in a study of regulatory T cells in long-lasting Graves disease. From the multiplex PCR reads, TCRdb called clonotypes with MiXCR, one entry per CDR3 protein. The table shows about 460,000 distinct CDR3 sequences, with approximately 23% occurring only once. The sequences come from peripheral blood mononuclear cells (PBMCs), collected when the disease was refractory, from a patient treated with antithyroid drugs. These receptors originate from a female donor with Graves disease. Each CDR3 is given with its conserved first and last residue. D genes are given only for firm matches. Not all rows give a size; the values are once, few, many and, for expanded clones, a class.

d_call: TRBD2
j_call: TRBJ2-3
clone_size: .
v_call: TRBV7-3
cdr3_aa: CASSFREGTQYF
cdr3_nt: TGTGCCAGCAGCTTCAGGGAGGGCACGCAGTATTTT

d_call: TRBD1
j_call: TRBJ2-2
clone_size: .
v_call: TRBV6-9
cdr3_aa: CASSYATGTGSTGELFF
cdr3_nt: TGTGCCAGCAGTTATGCGACCGGGACAGGGAGCACCGGGGAGCTGTTTTTT

d_call: .
j_call: TRBJ1-2
clone_size: few
v_call: TRBV7-2
cdr3_aa: CASSLGPGWGAGSVDGYTF
cdr3_nt: TGTGCCAGCAGCTTAGGTCCCGGGTGGGGGGCGGGCTCGGTAGATGGCTACACCTTC

d_call: .
j_call: TRBJ1-1
clone_size: few
v_call: TRBV13
cdr3_aa: CASSYAWGKDTEAFF
cdr3_nt: TGTGCCAGCAGCTATGCGTGGGGGAAGGACACTGAAGCTTTCTTT

d_call: .
j_call: TRBJ2-4
clone_size: .
v_call: TRBV19
cdr3_aa: CASRPPAKNIQYF
cdr3_nt: TGTGCCAGCAGGCCGCCCGCCAAAAACATTCAGTACTTC

d_call: TRBD1
j_call: TRBJ1-5
clone_size: many
v_call: TRBV12-3/TRBV12-4
cdr3_aa: CASRLQGEVSNQPQHF
cdr3_nt: TGTGCCAGCAGATTACAGGGGGAGGTCAGCAATCAGCCCCAGCATTTT

d_call: .
j_call: TRBJ1-6
clone_size: many
v_call: TRBV7-8
cdr3_aa: CASSLANRANNSPLHF
cdr3_nt: TGTGCCAGCAGCTTAGCGAACCGGGCCAATAATTCACCCCTCCACTTT

d_call: .
j_call: TRBJ1-3
clone_size: many
v_call: TRBV25-1
cdr3_aa: CASSDPGTLGDGNTIYF
cdr3_nt: TGTGCCAGCAGTGACCCCGGGACATTAGGCGATGGAAACACCATATATTTT

d_call: .
j_call: TRBJ1-5
clone_size: .
v_call: TRBV6-2/TRBV6-3
cdr3_aa: CASSEPLWRNQPQHF
cdr3_nt: TGTGCCAGCAGTGAACCCCTTTGGCGCAATCAGCCCCAGCATTTT

d_call: .
j_call: TRBJ1-2
clone_size: .
v_call: TRBV7-2
cdr3_aa: CASSWNFQSDGYTF
cdr3_nt: TGTGCCAGCAGCTGGAACTTCCAGAGTGATGGCTACACCTTC

d_call: .
j_call: TRBJ1-2
clone_size: many
v_call: TRBV13
cdr3_aa: CASSLGSLGYTF
cdr3_nt: TGTGCCAGCAGCTTAGGATCGCTAGGCTACACCTTC

d_call: .
j_call: TRBJ1-6
clone_size: few
v_call: TRBV30
cdr3_aa: CAWRGGAYNSPLHF
cdr3_nt: TGTGCCTGGAGGGGTGGGGCTTATAATTCACCCCTCCACTTT

d_call: .
j_call: TRBJ2-5
clone_size: .
v_call: TRBV20-1
cdr3_aa: CSAGVTGRRGTQYF
cdr3_nt: TGCAGTGCTGGGGTGACAGGGCGGAGGGGGACCCAGTACTTC

d_call: .
j_call: TRBJ1-1
clone_size: many
v_call: TRBV12-3/TRBV12-4
cdr3_aa: CASREGEDTEAFF
cdr3_nt: TGTGCCAGCAGGGAGGGGGAGGACACTGAAGCTTTCTTT

d_call: .
j_call: TRBJ1-1
clone_size: once
v_call: TRBV28
cdr3_aa: CASSQDQNRGTEAFF
cdr3_nt: TGTGCCAGCAGCCAAGATCAAAACCGGGGGACTGAAGCTTTCTTT

d_call: .
j_call: TRBJ1-5
clone_size: few
v_call: TRBV19
cdr3_aa: CASTPLMEGVGNQPQHF
cdr3_nt: TGTGCCAGTACCCCCTTGATGGAGGGGGTTGGCAATCAGCCCCAGCATTTT